This T cell receptor (beta chain) originates from a study of T cell clones after liver transplantation. Across the study: TCRbeta sequencing after a pre-transplant mixed lymphocyte reaction identified graft-donor-reactive clones, later tracked in post-transplant blood. Three of the eight recipients were HCV-positive; the rest had non-autoimmune, non-viral transplant indications. Blood was drawn pre-transplant, before withdrawal, and after full or failed withdrawal.

Study-level results: In 5 of 8 subjects, circulating graft-donor-reactive CD4 TCRbeta sequences fell significantly after transplant.

Sequencing was performed with immunoSEQ multiplex PCR; in TCRdb, only in-frame clones are kept and a portion is missing. Counted here are some 9,500 clones, 72% occurring once; the ten biggest clones make up about a fifth. Regarding this clone: What it recognizes is unknown.

The receptor was isolated from a human patient who received a liver transplant. Some T cells may arise from the graft donor. Sequenced material: CD8+ T cells from blood, taken at the roughly 15-month timepoint.

CDR3 region: CASSSMPGGSSPLHF. CDR3 sequence (DNA): TGTGCCAGCAGTTCCATGCCAGGTGGCAGTTCACCCCTCCACTTT. The chain uses TRBV27 and TRBJ1-6, with D uncertain. The CDR3 is made up of 15 amino acids. In germline, CDR1 is MNHEY, CDR2 SMNVEV (reference sequence). V lost 4 bases and J 9 bases, leaving 16 bases between the germline ends.